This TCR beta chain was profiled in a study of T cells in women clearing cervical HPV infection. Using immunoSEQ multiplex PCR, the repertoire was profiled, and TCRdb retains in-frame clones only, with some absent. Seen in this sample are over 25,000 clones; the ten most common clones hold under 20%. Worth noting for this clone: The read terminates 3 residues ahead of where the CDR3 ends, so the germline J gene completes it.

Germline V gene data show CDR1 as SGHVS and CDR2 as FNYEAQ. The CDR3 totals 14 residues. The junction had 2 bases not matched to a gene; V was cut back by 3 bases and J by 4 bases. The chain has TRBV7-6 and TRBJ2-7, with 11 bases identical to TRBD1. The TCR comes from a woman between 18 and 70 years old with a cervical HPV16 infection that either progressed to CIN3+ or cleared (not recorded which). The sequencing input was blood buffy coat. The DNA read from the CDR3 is TGTGCCAGCAGCTTGGGACAGGGGGAGTACGAG. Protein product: CASSLGQGEYE. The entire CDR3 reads CASSLGQGEYEQYF. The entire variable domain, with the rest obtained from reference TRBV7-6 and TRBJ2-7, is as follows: GAGVSQSPRYKVTKRGQDVALRCDPISGHVSLYWYRQALGQGPEFLTYFNYEAQQDKSGLPNDRFSAERPEGSISTLTIQRTEQRDSAMYRCASSLGQGEYEQYFGPGTRLTVT.